This T cell receptor (beta chain) was recorded in a study of blood T cell repertoires in COVID-19. About the research overall: The analysed material was cDNA or gDNA that came from T cells, B-cell-depleted T cells, or PBMCs.

The length of the CDR3 is 19 residues. TCRdb keeps only in-frame clones here, not all; method: immunoSEQ multiplex PCR. The table lists around 280,000 clones, around 84% of them singletons, with 1% to 1.5% in the top ten. Sequences were obtained from peripheral blood. This sequence joins TRBV21-1 and TRBJ2-3; the table's D call, TRBD1, was not checked against the DNA. TRBV21-1 corresponds to a pseudogene. This clonotype originated in a man aged 70 or older with acute or convalescent COVID-19. In DNA form, the CDR3 reads TGTGCCAGCAGCAAAGAGTCAAACCGGGACAGGGGAGGGACAGATACGCAGTATTTT. Translated, it gives CASSKESNRDRGGTDTQYF.